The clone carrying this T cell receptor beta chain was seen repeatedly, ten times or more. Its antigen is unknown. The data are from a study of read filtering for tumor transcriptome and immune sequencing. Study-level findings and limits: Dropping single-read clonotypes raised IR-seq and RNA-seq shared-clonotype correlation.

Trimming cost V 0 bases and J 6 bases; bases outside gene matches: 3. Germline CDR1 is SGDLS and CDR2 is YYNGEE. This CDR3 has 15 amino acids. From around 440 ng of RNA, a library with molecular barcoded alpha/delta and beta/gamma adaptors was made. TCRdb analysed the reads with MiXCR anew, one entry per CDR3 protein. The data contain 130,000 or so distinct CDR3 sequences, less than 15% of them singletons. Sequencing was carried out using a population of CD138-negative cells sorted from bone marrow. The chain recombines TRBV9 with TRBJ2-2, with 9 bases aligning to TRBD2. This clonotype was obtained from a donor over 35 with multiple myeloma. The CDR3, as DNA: TGTGCCAGCAGCGTAGTTAGCGGGAGCCCCGGGGAGCTGTTTTTT. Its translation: CASSVVSGSPGELFF. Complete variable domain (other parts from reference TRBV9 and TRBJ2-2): DSGVTQTPKHLITATGQRVTLRCSPRSGDLSVYWYQQSLDQGLQFLIQYYNGEERAKGNILERFSAQQFPDLHSELNLSSLELGDSALYFCASSVVSGSPGELFFGEGSRLTVL.